The next 26 T cell receptor beta chains were all read from a single sample in a study of cytomegalovirus exposure and HLA in healthy donors. The primer mix had 60 Vbeta and 13 Jbeta primers. Sequenced by immunoSEQ multiplex PCR; TCRdb stores in-frame clones only, minus some. This table has about 83,000 clones, over 60% appearing once. Sequenced material: PBMCs. The receptors shown here come from a man in his sixties in good health and CMV-seronegative.

The chain joins TRBV6-1 to TRBJ2-6; D call uncertain. This CDR3 has 13 residues. The V gene lost 10 bases and the J gene lost 1 base, with 8 bases spanning the gap. CDR1 is MNHNS, CDR2 SASEGT, per germline. The CDR3 DNA sequence: TGTGCCACCCTTGAGTCTGGGGCCAACGTCCTGACTTTC. Translating gives CATLESGANVLTF.

The genes are TRBV7-3 and TRBJ2-7; 9 bases fit TRBD2. Germline lookup yields CDR1 SGHTA and CDR2 FQGTGA. The CDR3 runs 15 residues. The V and J ends lost 0 bases and 4 bases, in that order; junction bases with no gene match: 4. The CDR3 sequence: CASSLTASGAYEQYF. The CDR3 region has the DNA TGTGCCAGCAGCTTAACGGCTAGCGGGGCGTACGAGCAGTACTTC. The whole variable domain, remainder taken from reference TRBV7-3 and TRBJ2-7, is GAGVSQTPSNKVTEKGKYVELRCDPISGHTALYWYRQSLGQGPEFLIYFQGTGAADDSGLPNDRFFAVRPEGSVSTLKIQRTERGDSAVYLCASSLTASGAYEQYFGPGTRLTVT.

The count of this clone is one. The chain carries TRBV30 and TRBJ2-7; D might be TRBD2 (7 bases). This CDR3 region has 14 residues. Trimming shortened V by 0 bases and J by 2 bases, and 11 bases separated the two germline ends. Germline-derived CDR1 and CDR2 are GTSNPN and SVGIG (reference sequence). CDR3 region: CAWSVGGDTYEQYF. DNA of the CDR3: TGTGCCTGGAGTGTGGGGGGGGACACCTACGAGCAGTACTTC.

The CDR3 DNA reads as TGTGCCAGCAGCTTCGAGGACAATTTTAGCGAGCAGTACTTC. It codes for CASSFEDNFSEQYF. The gene calls are TRBV5-5 and TRBJ2-7, with TRBD1 as a possible D gene (5 bases). Germline V gene lookup returns CDR1 SGHKS and CDR2 YYEKEE (reference sequence). The CDR3 has 14 residues. Trimming removed 2 bases from V and 6 bases from J, with 15 bases in between.

As to this clone: This sample includes further DNA sequences coding for the same CDR3. The chain couples TRBV14 to TRBJ2-7; 9 positions agree with TRBD1. The trim removed 4 bases at V and 3 bases at J, leaving 7 bases unmatched. CDR3 length equals 15 residues. CDR1 is SGHDN and CDR2 is FVKESK in the germline V gene. The CDR3 coding sequence is TGTGCCAGCAGCCTACAGGGGGCCTTTCGCTACGAGCAGTACTTC. Translated, it gives CASSLQGAFRYEQYF.

V and J are TRBV9 and TRBJ1-2; TRBD1 might be the D (6 bases). Germline CDR1 reads SGDLS; CDR2 reads YYNGEE. Trimming removed 3 bases at V and 8 bases at J, with 17 bases between. This CDR3 spans 14 amino acids. The CDR3 loop is CASSGSFTGNGYTF. The CDR3 DNA sequence: TGTGCCAGCAGCGGGTCATTCACAGGGAACGGCTACACCTTC.

The count of this clone is one. J is TRBJ2-2 and V is TRBV5-1; TRBD2 is a possible D gene (5 bases). Deletions cut 4 bases from V and 4 bases from J, with 11 bases between. The length of the CDR3 is 14 residues. CDR1 SGHRS and CDR2 YFSETQ come from the germline V gene. The CDR3 spells CASSLSGSTGELFF. The CDR3 DNA sequence: TGCGCCAGCAGCCTGTCGGGGTCCACCGGGGAGCTGTTTTTT.

The V call is TRBV27, the J call TRBJ1-6, with TRBD1 identical over 7 bases. The V segment lost 6 bases and the J segment 7 bases; nucleotides outside the gene matches: 9. Germline V gene data show CDR1 as MNHEY and CDR2 as SMNVEV (reference sequence). The CDR3 is made up of 15 amino acids. The CDR3 nucleotides read TGTGCCAGCAGGCCCGGGGACAGAAGGAATTCACCCCTCCACTTT. Translating it yields CASRPGDRRNSPLHF.

J is TRBJ2-3 and V is TRBV19; 8 bases align to TRBD2. Germline V gene data show CDR1 as LNHDA and CDR2 as SQIVND (reference sequence). The CDR3 is 14 amino acids. The J segment lost 6 bases and the V segment lost 2 bases, leaving 4 bases of the junction unmatched. The CDR3 bases are TGTGCCAGTAGTATAAGGACTAGCTCTGATACGCAGTATTTT. Translating it yields CASSIRTSSDTQYF.

The rearrangement uses TRBV5-6 and TRBJ2-3; 9 bases agree with TRBD2. CDR1 is SGHDT and CDR2 is YYEEEE in the germline V gene. The CDR3 length is 15 residues. V gave up 0 bases and J gave up 1 base; unmatched junction bases: 0. CDR3 amino acids: CASSLVAGGTDTQYF. CDR3 DNA: TGTGCCAGCAGCTTGGTAGCGGGGGGCACAGATACGCAGTATTTT.

This clone was seen more than once but under ten times. The rearrangement links TRBV18 to TRBJ1-4; 9 positions match TRBD1. V lost 5 bases, J lost 0 bases, and 7 bases stayed unmatched. Per germline, CDR1 KGHSH and CDR2 LQKENI. The CDR3 covers 17 residues. The chain's CDR3 is CASSRTGTGTTNEKLFF. CDR3 DNA sequence: TGTGCCAGCTCAAGAACCGGGACAGGGACAACTAATGAAAAACTGTTTTTT.

The chain employs TRBV10-3 and TRBJ1-6; a weak D match, TRBD1 (5 bases). V was pared by 10 bases and J by 8 bases, with 18 bases between. The CDR3 runs 14 residues. Germline assignment: CDR1 ENHRY and CDR2 SYGVKD. CDR3 loop: CATLDRLRDSPLHF. The CDR3 bases are TGTGCCACCTTGGACCGTCTCAGGGATTCACCCCTCCACTTT.

The chain links TRBV6-6 to TRBJ1-6; D is unclear. The CDR3 is 13 amino acids. Germline V gives CDR1 MNHNY, CDR2 SVGAGI (reference sequence). The V end was cut by 1 base, the J end by 10 bases, with 8 bases between. The CDR3 bases are TGTGCCAGCAGTTACTTGGGAGGCTCACCCCTCCACTTT. It encodes CASSYLGGSPLHF.

The chain employs TRBV9 and TRBJ1-2; TRBD1 aligns across 8 bases. The CDR3 has 12 residues. Germline trimming cut 1 base from V and 8 bases from J; bases unmatched to any gene: 1. The germline V gene has CDR1 SGDLS and CDR2 YYNGEE. The CDR3 here is CASSVTGGGYTF. In DNA form, the CDR3 reads TGTGCCAGCAGCGTAACAGGGGGGGGCTACACCTTC.

In its sample, this clone was seen a few times. This rearrangement joins TRBV6-1 to TRBJ2-7; TRBD1 is a possible D gene (6 bases). CDR1 is MNHNS, CDR2 SASEGT, per germline. The CDR3 spans 12 residues. Between the trimmed V and J ends, which lost 5 bases and 4 bases, there was a span of 9 bases. The CDR3 coding sequence is TGTGCCAGCAGTCAGCAGGGGTACGAGCAGTACTTC. The encoded protein is CASSQQGYEQYF.

J is TRBJ2-2 and V is TRBV29-1; D gene uncertain. CDR3 length: 10 amino acids. Germline V gene sequence: CDR1 SQVTM, CDR2 ANQGSEA. V was clipped by 7 bases and J by 5 bases, with 5 bases between them. CDR3 in amino acids: CSAETGELFF. CDR3 coding DNA: TGCAGCGCCGAGACCGGGGAGCTGTTTTTT.

The J gene is TRBJ2-2, the V gene TRBV5-1, with D maybe TRBD1 (6 bases). The CDR3 spans 15 residues. Deletions cut 7 bases from V and 0 bases from J, with 13 bases between. CDR1 and CDR2 (germline): SGHRS, YFSETQ. The CDR3 here is CASSSGASNTGELFF. The CDR3, as DNA: TGCGCCAGCTCCTCAGGGGCCTCGAACACCGGGGAGCTGTTTTTT.

This clone was detected only a few times. J is TRBJ1-1 and V is TRBV6-1, with a tentative D call TRBD1 (5 bases). This CDR3 is 15 amino acids long. Trimming cost V 2 bases and J 5 bases, with 15 bases left between them. Germline assignment: CDR1 MNHNS and CDR2 SASEGT. The CDR3, as DNA: TGTGCCAGCAGTGAACCCTCGCAGGGAGGGACTGAAGCTTTCTTT. Encoded protein: CASSEPSQGGTEAFF.

Comments on this clone: At the DNA level, this CDR3 is encoded by other sequences in the same sample as well. The J gene is TRBJ2-7, the V gene TRBV20-1; a weak D match, TRBD2 (5 bases). V gave up 6 bases and J gave up 9 bases, with 15 bases separating them. The CDR3 covers 11 residues. Germline V lookup: CDR1 DFQATT, CDR2 SNEGSKA (reference sequence). The CDR3 bases are TGCAGTGCGGAACACTCGGAGGCGCAGTACTTC. This translates into CSAEHSEAQYF.

The V gene is TRBV5-8, the J gene TRBJ2-2, with TRBD1 identical over 9 bases. Germline CDR1 is SGHTS and CDR2 is YDEGEE. Unmatched junction bases numbered 6, after V lost 4 bases and J lost 5 bases. There are 15 residues in the CDR3. CDR3 DNA: TGTGCCAGCAGCGACAGACAGGGGGGGACCGGGGAGCTGTTTTTT. This sequence encodes CASSDRQGGTGELFF.

The chain carries TRBV7-3 and TRBJ1-2; 7 nucleotides align to TRBD1. The CDR3 has 15 amino acids. Germline V gene sequence: CDR1 SGHTA, CDR2 FQGTGA. The junction had 15 bases not matched to a gene; V was cut back by 5 bases and J by 9 bases. CDR3 sequence: CASSRDRAGTGSYTF. In DNA form, the CDR3 reads TGTGCCAGCAGCCGAGACAGGGCCGGGACCGGGAGCTACACCTTC.

The chain has TRBV12-5 and TRBJ2-7, with D perhaps matching TRBD1 (6 bases). CDR1 and CDR2 from the germline V gene are LGHNT and FRNRAP. The CDR3 sequence is 15 residues long. V lost 3 bases and J 0 bases, leaving 12 bases between the germline ends. CDR3 region: CASGFGQPISYEQYF. As DNA, the CDR3 is TGTGCTAGTGGTTTTGGACAGCCCATCTCCTACGAGCAGTACTTC.

This chain connects TRBV29-1 to TRBJ2-5, with D possibly matching TRBD2 (6 bases). There are 14 residues in the CDR3. In germline, CDR1 is SQVTM, CDR2 ANQGSEA. V lost 5 bases and J 5 bases, leaving 18 bases between the germline ends. The chain's CDR3 is CSVRHQGGVETQYF. CDR3 coding DNA: TGCAGCGTTCGTCATCAGGGAGGAGTTGAGACCCAGTACTTC. The full variable domain, in which reference TRBV29-1 and TRBJ2-5 provide the parts outside the CDR3, is SAVISQKPSRDICQRGTSLTIQCQVDSQVTMMFWYRQQPGQSLTLIATANQGSEATYESGFVIDKFPISRPNLTFSTLTVSNMSPEDSSIYLCSVRHQGGVETQYFGPGTRLLVL.

The rearrangement links TRBV21-1 to TRBJ2-2; the D call TRBD1 from the table was never checked on the DNA. TRBV21-1 is designated a pseudogene. The CDR3 spans 17 residues. The CDR3 loop is CASSTYRQGLGTGELFF. The CDR3 DNA reads as TGTGCCAGCAGCACTTACCGACAGGGTTTAGGCACCGGGGAGCTGTTTTTT.

The chain joins TRBV19 to TRBJ2-7; 7 positions agree with TRBD1. Germline V gene sequence: CDR1 LNHDA, CDR2 SQIVND (reference sequence). This CDR3 is 13 amino acids long. Trimming at V came to 5 bases and at J to 7 bases, leaving 8 bases not matched to a gene. CDR3: CASSRDSQREQYF. The DNA of the CDR3 is TGTGCCAGTAGTCGGGACAGCCAGCGGGAGCAGTACTTC. Based on the CDR3 plus reference TRBV19 and TRBJ2-7, the full variable domain is DGGITQSPKYLFRKEGQNVTLSCEQNLNHDAMYWYRQDPGQGLRLIYYSQIVNDFQKGDIAEGYSVSREKKESFPLTVTSAQKNPTAFYLCASSRDSQREQYFGPGTRLTVT.

This CDR3 reads CASSLSRGTEAFF. The CDR3 DNA sequence: TGTGCCAGCAGCTTATCTAGGGGCACTGAAGCTTTCTTT. V gene TRBV7-9 combines with J gene TRBJ1-1, with a weak D call TRBD1 (5 bases). Germline V gives CDR1 SEHNR, CDR2 FQNEAQ (reference sequence). Trimming shortened V by 2 bases and J by 4 bases, and 8 bases separated the two germline ends. The CDR3 runs to 13 residues.